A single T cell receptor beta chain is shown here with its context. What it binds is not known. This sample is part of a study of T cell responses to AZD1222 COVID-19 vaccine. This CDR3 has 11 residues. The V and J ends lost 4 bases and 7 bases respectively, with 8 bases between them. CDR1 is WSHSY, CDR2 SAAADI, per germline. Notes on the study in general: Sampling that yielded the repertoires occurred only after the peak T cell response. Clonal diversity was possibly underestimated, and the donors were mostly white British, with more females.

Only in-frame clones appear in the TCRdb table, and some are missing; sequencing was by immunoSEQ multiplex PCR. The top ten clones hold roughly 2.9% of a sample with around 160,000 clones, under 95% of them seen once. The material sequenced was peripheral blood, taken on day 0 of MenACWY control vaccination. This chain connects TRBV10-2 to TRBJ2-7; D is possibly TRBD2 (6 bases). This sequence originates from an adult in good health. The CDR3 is CASSVAGEQYF. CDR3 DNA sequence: TGCGCCAGCAGTGTGGCGGGAGAGCAGTACTTC.